The 9 T cell receptor beta chains below all came from one sample that was sequenced in a study of radiotherapy plus CTLA-4 blockade in lung cancer. The assay was immunoSEQ multiplex PCR, and TCRdb's table has in-frame clones only and misses some. The data contain about 54,000 clones, approximately 80% of them seen just once; the ten biggest clones take up about 2.9%. The sample consisted of peripheral blood, taken from a patient treated with radiotherapy plus ipilimumab. The receptors were gathered from a human donor with non-small cell lung cancer who had a partial response to radiotherapy plus ipilimumab.

The chain employs TRBV5-4 and TRBJ1-5; D call uncertain. This CDR3 spans 14 amino acids. In germline, CDR1 is SGHNT, CDR2 YYREEE (reference sequence). Trimming removed 5 bases at V and 1 base at J, with 10 bases between. The CDR3: CASSHRGSNQPQHF. The CDR3 DNA sequence: TGTGCCAGCAGTCACCGCGGAAGCAATCAGCCCCAGCATTTT. The full variable domain, in which reference TRBV5-4 and TRBJ1-5 provide the parts outside the CDR3, is ETGVTQSPTHLIKTRGQQVTLRCSSQSGHNTVSWYQQALGQGPQFIFQYYREEENGRGNFPPRFSGLQFPNYSSELNVNALELDDSALYLCASSHRGSNQPQHFGDGTRLSIL.

CDR3 sequence reads: CASSSRLAGGRGEQYF. The CDR3 DNA reads as TGTGCCAGCAGCTCCCGTCTAGCGGGGGGGCGAGGCGAGCAGTACTTC. The gene calls are TRBV11-2 and TRBJ2-7, with 12 positions matching TRBD2. This CDR3 contains 16 residues. The V segment lost 4 bases and the J segment 6 bases; nucleotides outside the gene matches: 10. CDR1 SGHAT and CDR2 FQNNGV come from the germline V gene.

J is TRBJ2-1 and V is TRBV6-4, with D perhaps matching TRBD1 (5 bases). Between the trimmed V and J ends, which lost 6 bases and 0 bases, there was a span of 9 bases. CDR3 size: 14 residues. Looked up from germline, CDR1 is MRHNA and CDR2 is SNTAGT. The CDR3 DNA follows: TGTGCCAGCAGGAGAGACAGCTCCTACAATGAGCAGTTCTTC. It yields the protein CASRRDSSYNEQFF.

J is TRBJ2-1 and V is TRBV5-1; 7 bases are shared with TRBD1. CDR3 length: 12 residues. With V trimmed by 3 bases and J by 8 bases, 2 bases remained unmatched. Germline V gives CDR1 SGHRS, CDR2 YFSETQ. CDR3 DNA sequence: TGCGCCAGCAGCTCGACAGGGTATGAGCAGTTCTTC. It encodes CASSSTGYEQFF.

V is TRBV7-9 and J is TRBJ2-7; D remains ambiguous. The CDR3 spans 17 residues. V shed 3 bases and J shed 1 base, with 19 bases lying between them. Germline V CDR1 and CDR2: SEHNR, FQNEAQ (reference sequence). In DNA, the CDR3 is TGTGCCAGCAGCTTCCTTCCCTTCGGTGAAGTTTCCTACGAGCAGTACTTC. Its protein product is CASSFLPFGEVSYEQYF.

This clone occurred a few times. J is TRBJ2-5 and V is TRBV5-1; 8 bases align to TRBD2. Germline V CDR1 and CDR2: SGHRS, YFSETQ. The CDR3 totals 14 residues. Trimming cost V 3 bases and J 3 bases; bases outside gene matches: 4. The CDR3 loop is CASSWGLGEETQYF. Here the CDR3 DNA reads TGCGCCAGCAGCTGGGGACTAGGGGAAGAGACCCAGTACTTC.

The rearrangement joins TRBV9 to TRBJ1-2; tentatively, D is TRBD1 (5 bases). CDR3 length: 15 amino acids. CDR1 is SGDLS and CDR2 is YYNGEE in the germline V gene. Trimming left V 0 bases short and J 0 bases short, with 9 bases between. CDR3 residues: CASSVGGRSNYGYTF. DNA of the CDR3: TGTGCCAGCAGCGTAGGGGGGAGGTCTAACTATGGCTACACCTTC.

This clone turned up a few times. The J gene is TRBJ2-7, the V gene TRBV6-1, with D tentatively TRBD1 (6 bases). Deletions cut 7 bases from V and 2 bases from J, with 15 bases between. CDR1 MNHNS and CDR2 SASEGT come from the germline V gene. CDR3 length equals 14 residues. The CDR3 DNA reads as TGTGCCAGCATGGGGACACCTCCAACCTACGAGCAGTACTTC. It translates to CASMGTPPTYEQYF.

The V gene is TRBV5-1, the J gene TRBJ2-1; 9 positions agree with TRBD1. CDR1 is SGHRS and CDR2 is YFSETQ in the germline V gene. Trimming cost V 3 bases and J 5 bases; bases outside gene matches: 6. The CDR3 consists of 15 residues. For the CDR3, the DNA is TGCGCCAGCAGCTCGCCGGGACAGGGTGACAATGAGCAGTTCTTC. Translation: CASSSPGQGDNEQFF.